The 26 T cell receptor beta chains below all came from one sample that was sequenced in a study of beta chain features in type 1 diabetes. Study findings and constraints: People with Type 1 diabetes carried modestly yet significantly shorter TCRB CDR3s in all four CD4+ subsets.

These receptors have no known antigen. Expressed TCRB transcripts were sequenced after all isolated RNA was converted to cDNA. Assay used: immunoSEQ multiplex PCR; TCRdb lists only in-frame clones, some missing. The table lists hundreds of thousands of clones, over 12% of them singletons, with more than 0.015% in the top ten. The sample comprised naive CD4+ T cells from blood. The receptors here all came from a man aged 18 to 30 with type 1 diabetes.

The chain links TRBV2 to TRBJ2-7; D may be TRBD1 (6 bases). V lost 4 bases and J lost 2, with 9 bases in between. The germline V gene encodes CDR1 SNHLY and CDR2 FYNNEI. The CDR3 consists of 13 residues. CDR3 DNA: TGTGCCAGCAGTGGGGCAGGGGCCTACGAGCAGTACTTC. Amino acids: CASSGAGAYEQYF. The entire variable domain, with the rest obtained from reference TRBV2 and TRBJ2-7, is as follows: EPEVTQTPSHQVTQMGQEVILRCVPISNHLYFYWYRQILGQKVEFLVSFYNNEISEKSEIFDDQFSVERPDGSNFTLKIRSTKLEDSAMYFCASSGAGAYEQYFGPGTRLTVT.

This clone was picked up a small number of times. The rearrangement links TRBV7-9 to TRBJ1-1; D perhaps matches TRBD1 (5 bases). Trimming pared 3 bases from V and 1 base from J, leaving 9 bases between. CDR3 length: 14 residues. Germline V gene data show CDR1 as SEHNR and CDR2 as FQNEAQ (reference sequence). The CDR3 loop is CASSFIQANTEAFF. The CDR3 DNA reads as TGTGCCAGCAGCTTTATACAGGCGAACACTGAAGCTTTCTTT.

The chain carries TRBV7-8 and TRBJ2-1; D is undetermined. The V gene's germline CDR1 is SGHVS and CDR2 FQNEAQ. The V end lost 5 bases, the J end lost 0 bases, and 14 bases lay between the germline ends. The CDR3 runs to 16 residues. CDR3 amino acids: CASSQRSVSSYNEQFF. CDR3 nucleotide sequence: TGTGCCAGCAGCCAACGCTCGGTTAGCTCCTACAATGAGCAGTTCTTC.

This clone came up a few times. The gene calls are TRBV27 and TRBJ2-7; 8 positions agree with TRBD1. From germline, CDR1 is MNHEY and CDR2 SMNVEV (reference sequence). Germline trimming cut 5 bases from V and 4 bases from J; bases unmatched to any gene: 10. This CDR3 region has 15 residues. Here the CDR3 reads CASSHSTGGTYEQYF. CDR3 sequence (DNA): TGTGCCAGCAGTCACTCCACAGGGGGGACATACGAGCAGTACTTC.

This clone was counted at least ten times. This CDR3 reads CASSPGADTQYF. CDR3 nucleotide sequence: TGTGCCAGCAGCCCCGGTGCAGATACGCAGTATTTT. This chain connects TRBV11-2 to TRBJ2-3; D unresolved. V lost 5 bases to trimming and J lost 4 bases, with 7 bases between them. From germline, CDR1 is SGHAT and CDR2 FQNNGV. The CDR3 covers 12 residues.

This clone was seen a handful of times. The chain uses TRBV30 and TRBJ2-7; 9 bases are a match to TRBD1. CDR3 length equals 17 residues. CDR1 GTSNPN and CDR2 SVGIG come from the germline V gene (reference sequence). V lost 2 bases, J lost 0 bases, and 11 bases stayed unmatched. The CDR3 bases are TGTGCCTGGAGTTCCTACAGGGGGCAGGGAGGCTCCTACGAGCAGTACTTC. Amino acid sequence: CAWSSYRGQGGSYEQYF.

This clone has only a few counts. The chain recombines TRBV5-1 with TRBJ2-4, with 10 bases fitting TRBD1. The trim removed 3 bases at V and 7 bases at J, leaving 7 bases unmatched. CDR1 is SGHRS and CDR2 is YFSETQ in the germline V gene. This CDR3 is built from 15 residues. CDR3 residues: CASSYSTGGSNIQYF. The CDR3 region has the DNA TGCGCCAGCAGCTACTCGACAGGGGGCAGCAACATTCAGTACTTC.

This sequence joins TRBV30 and TRBJ1-5; no definite D call. The CDR3 runs to 11 residues. V lost 5 bases and J lost 4, with 6 bases in between. Germline lookup yields CDR1 GTSNPN and CDR2 SVGIG (reference sequence). The CDR3 reads CAWGLNQPQHF. For the CDR3, the DNA is TGTGCCTGGGGCTTAAATCAGCCCCAGCATTTT.

This clone was observed a handful of times. Here the CDR3 DNA reads TGTGCCACCCTCGGCGGGGGAAGGTACGAGCAGTACTTC. Protein product: CATLGGGRYEQYF. V usage is TRBV28 and J usage is TRBJ2-7; 7 bases are a match to TRBD2. In germline, CDR1 is MDHEN, CDR2 SYDVKM. The length of the CDR3 is 13 residues. V dropped 10 bases and J dropped 4; count of bases not matched to a gene: 10.

The chain recombines TRBV10-2 with TRBJ1-2; 7 bases agree with TRBD1. V gave up 6 bases and J gave up 6 bases; unmatched junction bases: 13. The CDR3 spans 15 residues. Germline CDR1 and CDR2: WSHSY and SAAADI. CDR3 loop: CASSLQVRGNDGYTF. The CDR3 region has the DNA TGCGCCAGCAGCCTCCAGGTCAGGGGGAATGATGGCTACACCTTC.

There are a few counts of this clone. This chain joins TRBV7-9 and TRBJ1-2; possible D gene TRBD1, 5 bases. The CDR3 runs 12 residues. The V gene lost 5 bases and the J gene lost 8 bases, with 12 bases spanning the gap. CDR1 SEHNR and CDR2 FQNEAQ come from the germline V gene (reference sequence). CDR3 sequence (DNA): TGTGCCAGCAGCACCGGGGGGAGAGGCTACACCTTC. Its protein product is CASSTGGRGYTF.

This clone was found a few times. The chain recombines TRBV19 with TRBJ2-5; TRBD1 matches 9 bases. The ends lost 5 bases at V and 3 bases at J; junction bases unmatched: 7. The CDR3 is made up of 15 amino acids. The germline V gene has CDR1 LNHDA and CDR2 SQIVND (reference sequence). The CDR3: CASSDYRGRKETQYF. As DNA, the CDR3 is TGTGCCAGTAGTGATTACAGGGGGCGGAAAGAGACCCAGTACTTC.

This clone was detected a few times. The V gene is TRBV11-2, the J gene TRBJ1-2; D remains unclear. The CDR3 consists of 15 residues. In germline, CDR1 is SGHAT, CDR2 FQNNGV. V was cut by 5 bases and J by 2 bases, with 15 bases left in between. The chain's CDR3 is CASSASYRGNYGYTF. The CDR3, as DNA: TGTGCCAGCAGCGCCTCGTACCGCGGCAACTATGGCTACACCTTC.

The chain uses TRBV11-2 and TRBJ2-3; 7 bases fit TRBD2. The CDR3 is 16 residues long. V shed 5 bases and J 2 bases; nucleotides not matched to a gene: 10. Germline values: CDR1 SGHAT, CDR2 FQNNGV. The CDR3 DNA sequence: TGTGCCAGCAGCAATAGGGCGGGAGCTGTCACAGATACGCAGTATTTT. Its translation is CASSNRAGAVTDTQYF. Full variable domain (outside the CDR3, taken from reference TRBV11-2 and TRBJ2-3): EAGVAQSPRYKIIEKRQSVAFWCNPISGHATLYWYQQILGQGPKLLIQFQNNGVVDDSQLPKDRFSAERLKGVDSTLKIQPAKLEDSAVYLCASSNRAGAVTDTQYFGPGTRLTVL.

The J gene is TRBJ1-3, the V gene TRBV9; D remains ambiguous. The CDR3 is 16 amino acids. Germline CDR1 SGDLS, CDR2 YYNGEE. Trimming pared 3 bases from V and 4 bases from J, leaving 17 bases between. CDR3 sequence reads: CASSGGIGVGGNTIYF. In DNA form, the CDR3 reads TGTGCCAGCAGCGGAGGGATCGGTGTGGGCGGAAACACCATATATTTT.

About this clone itself: Other nucleotide sequences from this sample produce the same CDR3. V is TRBV5-1 and J is TRBJ2-5; 12 nucleotides line up with TRBD2. The V and J ends lost 6 bases and 5 bases, in that order; junction bases with no gene match: 5. Germline CDR1 reads SGHRS; CDR2 reads YFSETQ. The CDR3 contains 14 residues. The CDR3 spells CASTRTSGMETQYF. Written as DNA, the CDR3 is TGCGCCAGCACAAGGACTAGCGGGATGGAGACCCAGTACTTC.

This sequence joins TRBV29-1 and TRBJ2-5, with 9 bases fitting TRBD2. This CDR3 region has 14 residues. Germline V gene sequence: CDR1 SQVTM, CDR2 ANQGSEA. Unmatched junction bases numbered 12, after V lost 6 bases and J lost 7 bases. The CDR3 spells CSVERLAGRWTQYF. CDR3 DNA sequence: TGCAGCGTCGAGAGGCTAGCGGGACGGTGGACCCAGTACTTC.

This clone was seen a handful of times. The rearrangement links TRBV10-3 to TRBJ2-1; 7 bases match TRBD2. In germline, CDR1 is ENHRY, CDR2 SYGVKD. Trimming at V came to 3 bases and at J to 5 bases, leaving 10 bases not matched to a gene. This CDR3 spans 16 amino acids. CDR3 in DNA: TGTGCCATCAGTGAACGCGGGAGATTGTTAAACAATGAGCAGTTCTTC. Its translation is CAISERGRLLNNEQFF.

This clone turned up a few times. The chain combines TRBV5-1 with TRBJ2-4, with D tentatively TRBD2 (5 bases). Germline-derived CDR1 and CDR2 are SGHRS and YFSETQ. The length of the CDR3 is 16 residues. Trimming shortened V by 2 bases and J by 0 bases, and 12 bases separated the two germline ends. The CDR3 sequence: CASSLVYRGAKNIQYF. In nucleotides, the CDR3 is TGCGCCAGCAGCTTAGTTTATCGGGGAGCCAAAAACATTCAGTACTTC.

The chain recombines TRBV28 with TRBJ1-1; D possibly corresponds to TRBD1 (6 bases). The V gene's germline CDR1 is MDHEN and CDR2 SYDVKM. The CDR3 is 14 amino acids. V lost 5 bases and J lost 6, with 16 bases in between. The CDR3 DNA reads as TGTGCCAGCAGTGCCTCACAGGGTCTCGCTGAAGCTTTCTTT. This gives the protein CASSASQGLAEAFF. Drawing the rest from reference TRBV28 and TRBJ1-1, the complete variable domain is DVKVTQSSRYLVKRTGEKVFLECVQDMDHENMFWYRQDPGLGLRLIYFSYDVKMKEKGDIPEGYSVSREKKERFSLILESASTNQTSMYLCASSASQGLAEAFFGQGTRLTVV.

This clone was seen only a few times. The chain employs TRBV5-1 and TRBJ2-5, with TRBD2 as a possible D gene (5 bases). CDR3 length: 14 residues. Trimming left V 0 bases short and J 5 bases short, with 11 bases between. The V gene's germline CDR1 is SGHRS and CDR2 YFSETQ. The CDR3 loop is CASSLDGEWETQYF. CDR3 in DNA: TGCGCCAGCAGCTTGGACGGGGAATGGGAGACCCAGTACTTC. The entire variable domain, with the rest obtained from reference TRBV5-1 and TRBJ2-5, is as follows: KAGVTQTPRYLIKTRGQQVTLSCSPISGHRSVSWYQQTPGQGLQFLFEYFSETQRNKGNFPGRFSGRQFSNSRSEMNVSTLELGDSALYLCASSLDGEWETQYFGPGTRLLVL.

This clone appeared a few times. The V call is TRBV18, the J call TRBJ1-2; possibly TRBD1 for D (5 bases). The germline gives CDR1 KGHSH, CDR2 LQKENI. The ends were cut back, 3 bases at V and 6 bases at J, with 14 bases in the middle. The CDR3 length is 14 residues. CDR3 amino acids: CASSPSREGDGYTF. DNA for the CDR3: TGTGCCAGCTCACCGAGCAGGGAAGGGGATGGCTACACCTTC. Variable domain in full (rest from reference TRBV18 and TRBJ1-2): NAGVMQNPRHLVRRRGQEARLRCSPMKGHSHVYWYRQLPEEGLKFMVYLQKENIIDESGMPKERFSAEFPKEGPSILRIQQVVRGDSAAYFCASSPSREGDGYTFGSGTRLTVV.

V and J are TRBV19 and TRBJ1-5; D gene uncertain. Trimming took 3 bases from V and 0 from J, leaving 9 bases between them. The CDR3 spans 15 residues. Germline loops: CDR1 LNHDA, CDR2 SQIVND (reference sequence). CDR3 sequence (DNA): TGTGCCAGTAGTATCCAGAGACTTAGCAATCAGCCCCAGCATTTT. Translation: CASSIQRLSNQPQHF.

The table lists this clone with a few counts. This chain joins TRBV29-1 and TRBJ2-7; tentative D call: TRBD1 (6 bases). Deletions cut 3 bases from V and 5 bases from J, with 14 bases between. CDR3 size: 13 residues. Germline V CDR1 and CDR2: SQVTM, ANQGSEA. The CDR3 is CSVDRQGRDEQYF. The DNA for the CDR3 is TGCAGCGTTGACAGGCAGGGGCGGGACGAGCAGTACTTC.

The rearrangement uses TRBV30 and TRBJ2-3; perhaps TRBD2 as D (5 bases). Trimming took off 3 bases at V and 9 bases at J, with 13 bases between the two ends. The CDR3 length is 12 residues. Germline-derived CDR1 and CDR2 are GTSNPN and SVGIG (reference sequence). The CDR3 DNA is TGTGCCTGGAGCCGTTTGAGGGTGACGCAGTATTTT. It is translated as CAWSRLRVTQYF. The full variable domain, rest sourced from reference TRBV30 and TRBJ2-3, is SQTIHQWPATLVQPVGSPLSLECTVEGTSNPNLYWYRQAAGRGLQLLFYSVGIGQISSEVPQNLSASRPQDRQFILSSKKLLLSDSGFYLCAWSRLRVTQYFGPGTRLTVL.

The chain couples TRBV10-3 to TRBJ2-7; TRBD2 aligns across 8 bases. This CDR3 has 12 residues. Trimming removed 10 bases from V and 4 bases from J; junction bases left unmatched: 6. Looked up from germline, CDR1 is ENHRY and CDR2 is SYGVKD. The CDR3: CATKSGGYEQYF. The CDR3 nucleotides are TGTGCCACCAAAAGCGGGGGTTACGAGCAGTACTTC.